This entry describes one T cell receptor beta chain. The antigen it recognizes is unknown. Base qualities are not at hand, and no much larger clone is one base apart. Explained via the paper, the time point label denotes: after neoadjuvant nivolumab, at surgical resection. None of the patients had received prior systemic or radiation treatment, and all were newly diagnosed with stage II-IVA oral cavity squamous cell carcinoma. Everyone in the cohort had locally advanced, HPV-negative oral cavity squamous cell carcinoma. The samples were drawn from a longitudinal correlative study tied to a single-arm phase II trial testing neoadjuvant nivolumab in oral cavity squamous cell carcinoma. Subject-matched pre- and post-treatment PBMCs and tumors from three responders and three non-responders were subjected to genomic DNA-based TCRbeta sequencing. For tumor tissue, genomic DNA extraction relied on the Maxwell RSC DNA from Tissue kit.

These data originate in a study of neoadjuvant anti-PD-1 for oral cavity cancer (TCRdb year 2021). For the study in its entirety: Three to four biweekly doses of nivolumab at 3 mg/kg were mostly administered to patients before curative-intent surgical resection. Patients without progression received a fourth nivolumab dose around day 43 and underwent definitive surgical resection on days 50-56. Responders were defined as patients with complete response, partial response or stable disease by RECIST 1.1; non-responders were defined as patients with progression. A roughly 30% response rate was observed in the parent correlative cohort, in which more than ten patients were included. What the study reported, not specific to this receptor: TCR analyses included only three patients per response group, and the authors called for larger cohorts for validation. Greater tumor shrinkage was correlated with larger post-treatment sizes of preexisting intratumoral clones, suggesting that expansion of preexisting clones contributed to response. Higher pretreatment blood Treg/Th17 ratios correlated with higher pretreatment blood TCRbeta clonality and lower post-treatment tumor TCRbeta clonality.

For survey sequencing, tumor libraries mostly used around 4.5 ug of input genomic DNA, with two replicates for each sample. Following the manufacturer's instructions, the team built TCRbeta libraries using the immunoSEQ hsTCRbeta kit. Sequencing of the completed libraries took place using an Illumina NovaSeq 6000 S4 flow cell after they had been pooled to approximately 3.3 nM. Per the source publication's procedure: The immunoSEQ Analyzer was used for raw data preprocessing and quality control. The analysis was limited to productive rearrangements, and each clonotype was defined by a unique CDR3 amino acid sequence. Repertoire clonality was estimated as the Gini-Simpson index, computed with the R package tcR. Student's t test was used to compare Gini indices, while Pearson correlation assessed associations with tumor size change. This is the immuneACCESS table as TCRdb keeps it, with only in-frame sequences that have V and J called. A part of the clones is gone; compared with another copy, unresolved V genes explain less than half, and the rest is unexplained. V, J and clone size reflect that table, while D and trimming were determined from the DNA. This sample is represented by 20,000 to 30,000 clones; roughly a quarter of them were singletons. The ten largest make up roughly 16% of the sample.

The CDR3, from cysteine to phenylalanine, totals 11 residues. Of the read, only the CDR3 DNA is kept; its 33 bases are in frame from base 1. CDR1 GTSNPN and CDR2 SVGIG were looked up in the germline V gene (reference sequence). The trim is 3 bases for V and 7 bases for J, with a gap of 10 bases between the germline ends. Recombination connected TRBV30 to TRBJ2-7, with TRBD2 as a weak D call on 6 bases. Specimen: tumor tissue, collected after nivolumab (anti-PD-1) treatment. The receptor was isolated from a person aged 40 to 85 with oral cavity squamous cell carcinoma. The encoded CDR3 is CAWSRESEQYF. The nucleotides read TGTGCCTGGAGCCGGGAGTCTGAGCAGTACTTC. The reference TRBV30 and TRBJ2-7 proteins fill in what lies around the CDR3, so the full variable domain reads SQTIHQWPATLVQPVGSPLSLECTVEGTSNPNLYWYRQAAGRGLQLLFYSVGIGQISSEVPQNLSASRPQDRQFILSSKKLLLSDSGFYLCAWSRESEQYFGPGTRLTVT.